This TCR beta chain was identified in a study of blood T cell repertoires in COVID-19. Assay used: immunoSEQ multiplex PCR; TCRdb lists only in-frame clones, some missing. The table records more than 90,000 clones, around 94% of them present only once. The germline gives CDR1 SGHTS, CDR2 YDEGEE. The V gene lost 2 bases and the J gene lost 3 bases, with 15 bases spanning the gap. The CDR3 extends over 16 amino acids. This TCR came from a man aged 50 to 60 with active COVID-19. The source material was peripheral blood. The genes are TRBV5-8 and TRBJ2-1; the D gene is possibly TRBD1 (6 bases). The CDR3 nucleotides are TGTGCCAGCAGCTTAATCGGACAGACCGTCTACAATGAGCAGTTCTTC. The encoded protein is CASSLIGQTVYNEQFF.